These 10 T cell receptor beta chains were all obtained from the same sample, sequenced in a study of cytomegalovirus exposure and HLA in healthy donors. In the PCR, 60 Vbeta and 13 Jbeta primers were used. Using immunoSEQ multiplex PCR, the repertoire was profiled, and TCRdb retains in-frame clones only, with some absent. This sample yields around 140,000 clones, of which around 90% are seen a single time; roughly 0.5% belongs to the top ten. The sample taken for sequencing was PBMCs. The origin of the receptors is a woman aged 40-49 years in good health and CMV-seronegative.

CDR3 loop: CASSLEGLADTDTQYF. The CDR3 DNA follows: TGTGCCAGCAGCTTAGAAGGCCTAGCAGACACAGATACGCAGTATTTT. V usage is TRBV7-8 and J usage is TRBJ2-3; a weak D match, TRBD2 (5 bases). Trimming took off 1 base at V and 2 bases at J, with 13 bases between the two ends. The CDR3 runs 16 residues. Germline-derived CDR1 and CDR2 are SGHVS and FQNEAQ.

The chain carries TRBV9 and TRBJ2-3, with 10 nucleotides matching TRBD1. This CDR3 region has 15 residues. Germline trimming cut 4 bases from V and 1 base from J; bases unmatched to any gene: 3. In germline, CDR1 is SGDLS, CDR2 YYNGEE. The CDR3 spells CASSLGTGGTDTQYF. The CDR3 DNA is TGTGCCAGCAGCCTCGGGACAGGGGGCACAGATACGCAGTATTTT. Variable domain in full (rest from reference TRBV9 and TRBJ2-3): DSGVTQTPKHLITATGQRVTLRCSPRSGDLSVYWYQQSLDQGLQFLIQYYNGEERAKGNILERFSAQQFPDLHSELNLSSLELGDSALYFCASSLGTGGTDTQYFGPGTRLTVL.

This chain links TRBV5-6 with TRBJ1-2; D uncertain. CDR3 length: 13 residues. In germline, CDR1 is SGHDT, CDR2 YYEEEE. With 4 bases removed from V and 8 bases from J, the gap between germline ends came to 15 bases. CDR3 region: CASSALSSRGYTF. As DNA, the CDR3 is TGTGCCAGCAGCGCCTTAAGTTCTCGGGGCTACACCTTC.

The V and J genes are TRBV4-3 and TRBJ1-3; D not resolved. Germline V gene data show CDR1 as LGHNA and CDR2 as YSLEER. The CDR3 totals 14 residues. Trimming removed 0 bases at V and 7 bases at J, with 10 bases between. CDR3 residues: CASSQDPLVNTIYF. CDR3 DNA sequence: TGCGCCAGCAGCCAAGACCCACTCGTTAACACCATATATTTT.

The chain couples TRBV30 to TRBJ2-1; 12 positions match TRBD2. Germline V gene sequence: CDR1 GTSNPN, CDR2 SVGIG (reference sequence). The CDR3 has 16 amino acids. The trim removed 2 bases at V and 2 bases at J, leaving 4 bases unmatched. For the CDR3, the DNA is TGTGCCTGGAGTAGTCTAGCGGGAGGGCCCTACAATGAGCAGTTCTTC. Amino acids: CAWSSLAGGPYNEQFF.

The chain is built from TRBV27 and TRBJ2-7; 7 bases map to TRBD2. The CDR3 length is 13 residues. Per germline, CDR1 MNHEY and CDR2 SMNVEV (reference sequence). The V segment lost 4 bases and the J segment 2 bases; nucleotides outside the gene matches: 2. CDR3 protein: CASSWGRAYEQYF. For the CDR3, the DNA is TGTGCCAGCAGTTGGGGGAGGGCCTACGAGCAGTACTTC.

V is TRBV28 and J is TRBJ2-5, with a weak D call TRBD2 (7 bases). The closer fit of TRBJ2-7 to the DNA end suggests the J call may be wrong. Germline loops: CDR1 MDHEN, CDR2 SYDVKM. The length of the CDR3 is 15 residues. CDR3 DNA: TGTGCCAGTGGGGGCGGGGGCGGTCAAACCTACGAGCAGTACTTC. It yields the protein CASGGGGGQTYEQYF.

To note about this clone: One end of the junction fails to match germline, which may point to a read error. This chain connects TRBV27 to TRBJ1-2; weak D call: TRBD1 (6 bases). Germline V gene sequence: CDR1 MNHEY, CDR2 SMNVEV (reference sequence). This CDR3 is built from 12 residues. The DNA for the CDR3 is TGTGCCGGCAGCAGAGGGGGTTATGGCTACACCTTC. Amino acids: CAGSRGGYGYTF.

In nucleotides, the CDR3 is TGTGCCAGCAGCTTACTAGACATCCAGCGGGGTGCCCAGTACTTC. It specifies CASSLLDIQRGAQYF. The J gene is TRBJ2-5, the V gene TRBV28, with 7 bases fitting TRBD2. Germline CDR1 MDHEN, CDR2 SYDVKM. Trimming took 6 bases from V and 9 from J; bases not matched to a gene: 16. The CDR3 runs to 15 residues.

This sequence joins TRBV7-9 and TRBJ1-1; TRBD1 matches 7 bases. V gave up 4 bases and J gave up 3 bases; unmatched junction bases: 8. This CDR3 is built from 15 residues. The germline V gene has CDR1 SEHNR and CDR2 FQNEAQ (reference sequence). DNA for the CDR3: TGTGCCAGCAGCTACCTGACAGGGACCCACACTGAAGCTTTCTTT. This gives the protein CASSYLTGTHTEAFF.